This TCR beta chain is from a study of radiotherapy plus CTLA-4 blockade in lung cancer. Study-wide background: Objective responses were seen in over 15% of patients, disease control in roughly 30%.

Clones were read by immunoSEQ multiplex PCR, and TCRdb kept only the in-frame ones, dropping some. The sample carries tens of thousands of clones, approximately 78% recorded once. Focal radiation and CTLA-4 blockade (ipilimumab) were tested in chemo-refractory metastatic non-small-cell lung cancer patients. Study-wide results and limits: Response, reportedly, was best predicted by interferon-beta along with early blood T cell clone dynamics. There was expansion of tumor-derived TCR clones in blood after radiotherapy plus ipilimumab.

CDR3 length: 16 amino acids. Germline values: CDR1 SGHRS, CDR2 YFSETQ. Germline trimming cut 0 bases from V and 3 bases from J; bases unmatched to any gene: 4. Concerning this clone: Its specificity is not known.

This specimen consisted of peripheral blood, obtained from a patient treated with radiotherapy plus ipilimumab. The origin of this receptor is a human donor with non-small cell lung cancer that progressed on radiotherapy plus ipilimumab. The chain has TRBV5-1 and TRBJ2-1; 9 nucleotides match TRBD2. The CDR3 region is CASSLGLAGNYNEQFF. CDR3 DNA sequence: TGCGCCAGCAGCTTGGGGCTAGCGGGGAACTACAATGAGCAGTTCTTC. Drawing the rest from reference TRBV5-1 and TRBJ2-1, the complete variable domain is KAGVTQTPRYLIKTRGQQVTLSCSPISGHRSVSWYQQTPGQGLQFLFEYFSETQRNKGNFPGRFSGRQFSNSRSEMNVSTLELGDSALYLCASSLGLAGNYNEQFFGPGTRLTVL.